Included here is one TCR beta chain sequence, with context. In the source study's methods: From reference gene primer amplification, estimates of nucleated cell counts were derived. The protocol was immunoSEQ multiplex PCR, while the TCRdb copy is restricted to in-frame clones and leaves out a portion. That table is the source of V, J and clone size, and D and trimming were worked out from the DNA. This sample has 160,000 or so clones, with 84% found just once. V lost 2 bases and J lost 7; bases outside the gene matches: 5. Germline-derived CDR1 and CDR2 are SGDLS and YYNGEE. The CDR3 covers 15 residues. This specimen belongs to a study of blood T cell repertoires in COVID-19. For the study at large: Italy, Spain and the United States were the sources of the convalescent and acute COVID-19 samples. T cells, B-cell-depleted T cells, or PBMCs supplied cDNA or gDNA.

Source material: peripheral blood. The receptor comes from a woman aged 45-60 years with acute or convalescent COVID-19. The chain links TRBV9 to TRBJ2-1; 11 bases align to TRBD2. CDR3 DNA sequence: TGTGCCAGCAGCGTGGGGACTAGCGGAATTAATGAGCAGTTCTTC. This encodes CASSVGTSGINEQFF.